What follows is one TCR beta chain and its context. This entry is derived from a study of blood T cell repertoires in COVID-19. Study context: Samples came from the United States, Italy and Spain, spanning acute and convalescent COVID-19. T cells, B-cell-depleted T cells, or PBMCs supplied cDNA or gDNA.

From germline, CDR1 is MGHDK and CDR2 SYGVNS. The CDR3 has 14 residues. Trimming stripped 3 bases from V and 2 bases from J, with 9 bases between. How the authors handled the data: Estimates of nucleated cell counts were drawn from the amplification of reference gene primers. Profiling relied on immunoSEQ multiplex PCR, and the TCRdb table lists in-frame clones only, not all of them. D and trimming come from the DNA, and the V and J calls and clone size come from that table. The table shows 85,000 to 95,000 clones, with roughly 91% occurring only once. This sequence joins TRBV25-1 and TRBJ2-3; D remains ambiguous. Sequencing used peripheral blood. This TCR came from an elderly woman with acute or convalescent COVID-19. The CDR3 bases are TGTGCCAGCAGTGACCCGACTCACACAGATACGCAGTATTTT. Translating gives CASSDPTHTDTQYF.